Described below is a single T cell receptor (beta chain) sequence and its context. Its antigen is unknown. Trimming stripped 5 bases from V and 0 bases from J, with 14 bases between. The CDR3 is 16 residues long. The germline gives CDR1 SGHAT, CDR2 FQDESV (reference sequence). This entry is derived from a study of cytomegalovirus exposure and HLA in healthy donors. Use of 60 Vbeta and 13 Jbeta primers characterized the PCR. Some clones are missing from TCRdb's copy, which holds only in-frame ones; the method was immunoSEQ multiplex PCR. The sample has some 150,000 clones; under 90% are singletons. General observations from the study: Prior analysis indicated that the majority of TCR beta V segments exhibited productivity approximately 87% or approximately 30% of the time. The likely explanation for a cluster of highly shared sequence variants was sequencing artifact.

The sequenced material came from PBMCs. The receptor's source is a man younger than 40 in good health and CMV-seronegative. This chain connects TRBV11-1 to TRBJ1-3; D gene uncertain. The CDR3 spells CASSRGDIVSGNTIYF. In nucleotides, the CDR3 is TGTGCCAGCAGCCGGGGTGACATCGTCTCTGGAAACACCATATATTTT.